This T cell receptor beta chain was captured by sequencing in a study of blood T cell repertoires in COVID-19. Study-level information: Both acute and convalescent COVID-19 samples were obtained from the United States, Italy and Spain.

This clone was seen once. The V gene's germline CDR1 is MNHNY and CDR2 SVGAGI (reference sequence). V dropped 0 bases and J dropped 1 base, with 9 bases sitting between them. The CDR3 runs to 15 residues. The authors' processing: Using reference gene primer amplification, nucleated cell counts were estimated. Some clones are missing from TCRdb's copy, which holds only in-frame ones; the method was immunoSEQ multiplex PCR. V, J and clone size are those of that table, while D and trimming were read from the DNA. The sample lists 100,000 to 150,000 clones; approximately 81% were seen once. The sequencing input was peripheral blood. The J gene is TRBJ1-1, the V gene TRBV6-6; D gene ambiguous. The receptor's source is a woman in her 50s with acute or convalescent COVID-19. The CDR3 DNA reads as TGTGCCAGCAGTTACTCAACCGCGAGGAACACTGAAGCTTTCTTT. This gives the protein CASSYSTARNTEAFF.